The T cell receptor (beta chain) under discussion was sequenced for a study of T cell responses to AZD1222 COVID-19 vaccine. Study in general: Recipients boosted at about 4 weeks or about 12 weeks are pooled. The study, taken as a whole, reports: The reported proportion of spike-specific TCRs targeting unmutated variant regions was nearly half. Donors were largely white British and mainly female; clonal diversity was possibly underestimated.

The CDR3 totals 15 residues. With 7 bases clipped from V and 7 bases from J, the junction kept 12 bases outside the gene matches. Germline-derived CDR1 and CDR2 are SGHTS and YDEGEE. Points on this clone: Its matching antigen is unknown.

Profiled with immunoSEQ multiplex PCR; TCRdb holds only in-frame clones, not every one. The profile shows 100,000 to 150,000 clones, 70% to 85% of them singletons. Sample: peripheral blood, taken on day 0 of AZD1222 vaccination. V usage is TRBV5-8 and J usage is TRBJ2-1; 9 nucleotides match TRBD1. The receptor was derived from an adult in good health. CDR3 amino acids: CASGRVLDRGNEQFF. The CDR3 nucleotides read TGTGCCAGCGGCAGGGTTTTAGACAGGGGGAATGAGCAGTTCTTC.